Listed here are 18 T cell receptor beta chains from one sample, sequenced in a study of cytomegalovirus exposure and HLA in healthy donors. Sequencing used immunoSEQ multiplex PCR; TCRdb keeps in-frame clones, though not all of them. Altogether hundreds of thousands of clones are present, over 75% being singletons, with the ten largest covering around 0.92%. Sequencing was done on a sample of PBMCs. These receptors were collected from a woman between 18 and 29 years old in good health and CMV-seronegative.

CDR3 DNA sequence: TGTGCCAGTAGTATACCCGGGGGGGCACTGCGGGAGCAGTACTTC. Encoded protein: CASSIPGGALREQYF. The chain joins TRBV19 to TRBJ2-7, with 8 bases fitting TRBD2. This CDR3 has 15 amino acids. Germline lookup yields CDR1 LNHDA and CDR2 SQIVND (reference sequence). V shed 2 bases and J 7 bases; nucleotides not matched to a gene: 10.

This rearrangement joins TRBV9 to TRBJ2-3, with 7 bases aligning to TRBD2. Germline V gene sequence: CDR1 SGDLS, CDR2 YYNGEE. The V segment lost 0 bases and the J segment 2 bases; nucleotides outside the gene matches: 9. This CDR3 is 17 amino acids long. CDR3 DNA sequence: TGTGCCAGCAGCGTAGGCCGTAGTGGGAGGGCCACAGATACGCAGTATTTT. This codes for CASSVGRSGRATDTQYF. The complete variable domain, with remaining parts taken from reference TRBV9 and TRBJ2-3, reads DSGVTQTPKHLITATGQRVTLRCSPRSGDLSVYWYQQSLDQGLQFLIQYYNGEERAKGNILERFSAQQFPDLHSELNLSSLELGDSALYFCASSVGRSGRATDTQYFGPGTRLTVL.

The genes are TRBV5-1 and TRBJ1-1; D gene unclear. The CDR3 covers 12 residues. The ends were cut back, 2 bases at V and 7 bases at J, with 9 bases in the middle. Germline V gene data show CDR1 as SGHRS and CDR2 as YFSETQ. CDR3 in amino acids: CASSLGRGEAFF. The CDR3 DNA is TGCGCCAGCAGCTTAGGACGGGGTGAAGCTTTCTTT.

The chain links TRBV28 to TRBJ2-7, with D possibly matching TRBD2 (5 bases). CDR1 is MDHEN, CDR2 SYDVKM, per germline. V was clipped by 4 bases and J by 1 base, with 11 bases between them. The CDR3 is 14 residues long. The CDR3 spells CASSSPSGSYEQYF. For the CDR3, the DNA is TGTGCCAGCAGTTCTCCAAGCGGTTCCTACGAGCAGTACTTC.

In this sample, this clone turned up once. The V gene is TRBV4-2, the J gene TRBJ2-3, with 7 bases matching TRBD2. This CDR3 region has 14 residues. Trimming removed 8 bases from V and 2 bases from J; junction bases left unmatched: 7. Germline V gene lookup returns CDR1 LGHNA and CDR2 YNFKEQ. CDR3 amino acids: CASWGGDYTDTQYF. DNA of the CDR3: TGTGCCAGCTGGGGGGGGGACTACACAGATACGCAGTATTTT.

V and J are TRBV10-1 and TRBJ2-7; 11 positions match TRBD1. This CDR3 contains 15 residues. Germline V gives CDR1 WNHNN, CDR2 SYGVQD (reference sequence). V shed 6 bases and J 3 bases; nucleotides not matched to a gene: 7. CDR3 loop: CASSRTGGLIYEQYF. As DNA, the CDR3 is TGCGCCAGCAGCCGGACAGGGGGCTTAATCTACGAGCAGTACTTC.

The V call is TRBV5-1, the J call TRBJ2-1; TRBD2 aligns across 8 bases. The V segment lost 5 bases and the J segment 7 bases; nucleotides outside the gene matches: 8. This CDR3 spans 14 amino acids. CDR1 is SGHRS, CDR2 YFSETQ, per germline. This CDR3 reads CASRRSGSMNEQFF. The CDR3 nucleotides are TGCGCCAGCAGGCGCAGCGGGAGTATGAATGAGCAGTTCTTC.

CDR3 amino acids: CASSPRIDGMWEQYF. DNA of the CDR3: TGTGCCAGCAGCCCCCGGATCGACGGGATGTGGGAGCAGTACTTC. V usage is TRBV11-2 and J usage is TRBJ2-7; maybe TRBD2 (5 bases). V lost 5 bases to trimming and J lost 7 bases, with 21 bases between them. Germline-derived CDR1 and CDR2 are SGHAT and FQNNGV. This CDR3 region has 15 residues.

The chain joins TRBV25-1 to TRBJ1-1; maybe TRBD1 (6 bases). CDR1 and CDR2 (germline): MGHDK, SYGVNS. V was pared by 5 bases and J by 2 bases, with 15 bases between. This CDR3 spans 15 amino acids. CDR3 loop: CASSTWQGTNTEAFF. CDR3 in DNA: TGTGCCAGCAGTACTTGGCAGGGGACCAACACTGAAGCTTTCTTT.

In DNA, the CDR3 is TGTGCCAGCAGCTTAACCCGGACTAGCGGGGGGGGTCGCAATGAGCAGTTCTTC. The encoded protein is CASSLTRTSGGGRNEQFF. J is TRBJ2-1 and V is TRBV7-3; 15 bases are a match to TRBD2. The CDR3 sequence is 18 residues long. Trimming at V came to 0 bases and at J to 6 bases, leaving 6 bases not matched to a gene. Germline lookup yields CDR1 SGHTA and CDR2 FQGTGA.

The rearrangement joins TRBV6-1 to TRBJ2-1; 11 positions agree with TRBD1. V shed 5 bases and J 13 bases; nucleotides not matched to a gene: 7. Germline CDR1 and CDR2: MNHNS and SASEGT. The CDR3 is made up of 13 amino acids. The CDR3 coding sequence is TGTGCCAGCAGTACCGGGACAGGGGGATTTCAGTTCTTC. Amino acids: CASSTGTGGFQFF.

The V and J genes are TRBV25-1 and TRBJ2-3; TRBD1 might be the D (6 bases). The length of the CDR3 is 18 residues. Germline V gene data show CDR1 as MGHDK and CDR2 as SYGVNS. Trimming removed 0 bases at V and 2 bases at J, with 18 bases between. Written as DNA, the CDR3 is TGTGCCAGCAGTGAATATATACCAGGGGAGCGGAACACAGATACGCAGTATTTT. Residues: CASSEYIPGERNTDTQYF.

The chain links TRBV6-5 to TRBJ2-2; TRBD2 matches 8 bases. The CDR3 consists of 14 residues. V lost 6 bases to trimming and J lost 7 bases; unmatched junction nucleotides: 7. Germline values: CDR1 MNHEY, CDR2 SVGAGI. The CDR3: CASRLYSGDGELFF. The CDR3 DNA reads TGTGCCAGCAGGCTCTATAGCGGGGACGGGGAGCTGTTTTTT.

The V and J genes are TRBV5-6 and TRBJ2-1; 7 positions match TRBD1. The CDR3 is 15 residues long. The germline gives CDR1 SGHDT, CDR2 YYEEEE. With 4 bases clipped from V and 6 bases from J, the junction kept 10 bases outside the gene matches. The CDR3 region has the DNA TGTGCCAGCAGCCCGACAGGGTTCCTCCGCAATGAGCAGTTCTTC. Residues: CASSPTGFLRNEQFF.

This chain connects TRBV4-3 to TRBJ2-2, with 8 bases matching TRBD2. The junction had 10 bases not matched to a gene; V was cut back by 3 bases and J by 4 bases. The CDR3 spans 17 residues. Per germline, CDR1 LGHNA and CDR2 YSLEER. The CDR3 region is CASSQAGTRSGTGELFF. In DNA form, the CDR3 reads TGCGCCAGCAGCCAGGCCGGGACTAGATCTGGCACCGGGGAGCTGTTTTTT.

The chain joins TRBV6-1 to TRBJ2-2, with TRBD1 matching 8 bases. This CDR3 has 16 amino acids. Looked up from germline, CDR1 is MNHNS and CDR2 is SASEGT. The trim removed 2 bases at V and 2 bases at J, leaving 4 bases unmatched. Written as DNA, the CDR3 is TGTGCCAGCAGTGAACGGACAGGGCTAAACACCGGGGAGCTGTTTTTT. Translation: CASSERTGLNTGELFF.

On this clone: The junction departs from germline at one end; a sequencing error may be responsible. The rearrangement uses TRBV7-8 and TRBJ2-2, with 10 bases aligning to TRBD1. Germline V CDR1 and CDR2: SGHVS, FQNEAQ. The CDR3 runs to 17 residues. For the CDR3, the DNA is TGTGCCAGCAGATATACTCGACAGGGGGCGAATACCGGGGAGCTGTTTTTT. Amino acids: CASRYTRQGANTGELFF.

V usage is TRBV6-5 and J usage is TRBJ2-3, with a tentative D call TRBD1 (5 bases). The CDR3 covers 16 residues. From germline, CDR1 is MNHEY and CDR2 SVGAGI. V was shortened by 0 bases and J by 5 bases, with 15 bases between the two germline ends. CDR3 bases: TGTGCCAGCAGTTACTCGATCGGCAGGGTGGGAGATACGCAGTATTTT. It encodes CASSYSIGRVGDTQYF.